In this sample, the clone carrying this TCR beta chain turned up many times. As yet, its antigen is unknown. The library targeted TCRbeta and was prepared with unique molecular identifiers. TCRdb itself ran the PCR reads through MiXCR, one entry per CDR3 protein. In the table there are about 200,000 distinct CDR3 sequences, roughly 6% of which are singletons. V shed 3 bases and J shed 2 bases, with 10 bases lying between them. The CDR3 extends over 13 amino acids. Germline assignment: CDR1 SQVTM and CDR2 ANQGSEA. The sample is drawn from a study of T-cell reconstitution after alpha-beta-depleted transplantation in children. Study findings and constraints: The study reportedly traced alpha-beta T cells about two months after transplant to several hundred expanded graft clones.

The sequence derives from a girl under three years old with combined immunodeficiency, due to receive a stem cell transplant. The V gene is TRBV29-1, the J gene TRBJ1-1; D not resolved. The sequenced sample was PBMCs, obtained before TCRalphabeta/CD19-depleted stem cell transplant. CDR3 sequence: CSVDSPFNTEAFF. The CDR3 bases are TGCAGCGTTGACAGCCCATTCAACACTGAAGCTTTCTTT.